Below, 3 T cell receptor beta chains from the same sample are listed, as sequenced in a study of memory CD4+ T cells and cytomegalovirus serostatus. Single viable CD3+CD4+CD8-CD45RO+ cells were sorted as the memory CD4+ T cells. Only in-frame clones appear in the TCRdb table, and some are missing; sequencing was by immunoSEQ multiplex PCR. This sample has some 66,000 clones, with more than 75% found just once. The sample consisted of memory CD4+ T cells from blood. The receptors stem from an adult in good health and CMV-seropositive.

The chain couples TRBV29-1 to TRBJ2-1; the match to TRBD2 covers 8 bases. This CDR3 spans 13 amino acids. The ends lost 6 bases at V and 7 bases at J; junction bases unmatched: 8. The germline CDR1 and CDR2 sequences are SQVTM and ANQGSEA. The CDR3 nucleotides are TGCAGCGTGGAATTCGGGGGGGCGAATGAGCAGTTCTTC. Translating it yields CSVEFGGANEQFF.

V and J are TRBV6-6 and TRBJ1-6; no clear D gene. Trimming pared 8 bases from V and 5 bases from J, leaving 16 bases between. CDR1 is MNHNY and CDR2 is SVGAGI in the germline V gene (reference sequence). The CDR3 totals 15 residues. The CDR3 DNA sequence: TGTGCCAGCGGCTCGCGGCTTCAGAATAATTCACCCCTCCACTTT. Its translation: CASGSRLQNNSPLHF.

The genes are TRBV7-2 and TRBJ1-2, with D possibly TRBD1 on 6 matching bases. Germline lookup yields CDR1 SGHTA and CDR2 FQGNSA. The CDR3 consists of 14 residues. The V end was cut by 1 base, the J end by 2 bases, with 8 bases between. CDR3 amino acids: CASSLGQGNYGYTF. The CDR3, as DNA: TGTGCCAGCAGCTTAGGCCAGGGGAACTATGGCTACACCTTC.